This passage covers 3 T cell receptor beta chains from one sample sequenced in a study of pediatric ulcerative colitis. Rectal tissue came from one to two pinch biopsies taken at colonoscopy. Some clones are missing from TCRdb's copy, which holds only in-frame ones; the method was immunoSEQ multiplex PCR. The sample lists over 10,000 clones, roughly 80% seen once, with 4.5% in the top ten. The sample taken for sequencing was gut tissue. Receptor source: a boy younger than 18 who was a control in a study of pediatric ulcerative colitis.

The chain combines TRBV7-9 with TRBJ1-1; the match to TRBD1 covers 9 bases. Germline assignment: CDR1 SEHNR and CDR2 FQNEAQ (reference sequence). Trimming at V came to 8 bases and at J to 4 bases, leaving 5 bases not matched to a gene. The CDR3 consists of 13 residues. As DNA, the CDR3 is TGTGCCAGCCTGATGGACAGGGGCACTGAAGCTTTCTTT. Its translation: CASLMDRGTEAFF.

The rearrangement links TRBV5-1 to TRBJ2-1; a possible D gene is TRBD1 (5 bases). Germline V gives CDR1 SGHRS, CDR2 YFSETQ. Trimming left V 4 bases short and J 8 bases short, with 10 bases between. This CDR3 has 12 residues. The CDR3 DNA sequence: TGCGCCAGCAGCGGCAGGGTCTATGAGCAGTTCTTC. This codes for CASSGRVYEQFF.

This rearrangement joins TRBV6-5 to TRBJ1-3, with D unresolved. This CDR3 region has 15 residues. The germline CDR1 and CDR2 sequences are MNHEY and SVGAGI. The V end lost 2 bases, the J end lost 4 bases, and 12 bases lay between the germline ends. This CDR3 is CASSYSMTPGNTIYF. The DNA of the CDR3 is TGTGCCAGCAGTTACAGCATGACTCCCGGAAACACCATATATTTT.